Each of the 32 T cell receptor beta chains below was sequenced from the same sample in a study of blood T cell repertoires in COVID-19. Some clones are missing from TCRdb's copy, which holds only in-frame ones; the method was immunoSEQ multiplex PCR. The sample contains roughly 220,000 clones, about 79% of which appear only once. The sample comprised PBMCs or T cells enriched from blood (not recorded which). Every receptor here comes from a woman between 40 and 55 years old with acute COVID-19.

This chain links TRBV18 with TRBJ1-2; D not certain. CDR1 is KGHSH, CDR2 LQKENI, per germline. The CDR3 has 16 amino acids. The V and J ends lost 3 bases and 0 bases respectively, with 14 bases between them. The CDR3 reads CASSPRTVRANYGYTF. As DNA, the CDR3 is TGTGCCAGCTCACCGAGAACAGTCCGAGCTAACTATGGCTACACCTTC. Filled out from reference TRBV18 and TRBJ1-2, the complete variable domain reads NAGVMQNPRHLVRRRGQEARLRCSPMKGHSHVYWYRQLPEEGLKFMVYLQKENIIDESGMPKERFSAEFPKEGPSILRIQQVVRGDSAAYFCASSPRTVRANYGYTFGSGTRLTVV.

The chain employs TRBV10-2 and TRBJ2-7, with 12 bases identical to TRBD1. The CDR3 is 17 amino acids. Germline assignment: CDR1 WSHSY and CDR2 SAAADI. Trimming at V came to 7 bases and at J to 5 bases, leaving 15 bases not matched to a gene. DNA for the CDR3: TGCGCCAGCATTGGGACAGGGGGCCTCGGGGTTTTGAACGAGCAGTACTTC. Protein sequence: CASIGTGGLGVLNEQYF.

J is TRBJ2-5 and V is TRBV5-1, with 7 bases aligning to TRBD2. Trimming cost V 0 bases and J 5 bases; bases outside gene matches: 7. Germline V lookup: CDR1 SGHRS, CDR2 YFSETQ. This CDR3 region has 15 residues. The CDR3 sequence is CASSLEGGSGETQYF. As DNA, the CDR3 is TGCGCCAGCAGCTTGGAGGGAGGGTCTGGTGAGACCCAGTACTTC.

Comments on this clone: Other nucleotide sequences in the sample specify the same CDR3. The chain recombines TRBV18 with TRBJ2-5; 7 positions agree with TRBD2. CDR3 length equals 12 residues. V shed 6 bases and J 4 bases; nucleotides not matched to a gene: 2. Per the germline V gene, CDR1 is KGHSH and CDR2 is LQKENI. DNA for the CDR3: TGTGCCAGCTCTCCGGGGGGAGAGACCCAGTACTTC. Protein product: CASSPGGETQYF.

This chain connects TRBV5-6 to TRBJ2-5; D perhaps matches TRBD2 (6 bases). V shed 0 bases and J shed 4 bases, with 13 bases lying between them. CDR1 is SGHDT and CDR2 is YYEEEE in the germline V gene. The CDR3 extends over 15 amino acids. CDR3: CASSLVGGAGETQYF. In nucleotides, the CDR3 is TGTGCCAGCAGCTTGGTAGGCGGGGCTGGAGAGACCCAGTACTTC.

The chain couples TRBV2 to TRBJ2-3; 9 bases agree with TRBD2. V was clipped by 6 bases and J by 0 bases; unmatched bases: 7. Germline lookup yields CDR1 SNHLY and CDR2 FYNNEI. This CDR3 region has 16 residues. CDR3 sequence (DNA): TGTGCCAGCAGACCTCTAGCGGGGAAAAGCACAGATACGCAGTATTTT. This translates into CASRPLAGKSTDTQYF.

The J gene is TRBJ2-7, the V gene TRBV3-1 (or the pseudogene TRBV3-2); 10 nucleotides match TRBD2. There are 14 residues in the CDR3. Germline-derived CDR1 and CDR2 are LGHDT and YNNKEL (reference sequence). Trimming took 5 bases from V and 2 from J; bases not matched to a gene: 3. The CDR3 is CASSVGTSAYEQYF. The CDR3 DNA follows: TGTGCCAGCAGCGTGGGGACTAGCGCCTACGAGCAGTACTTC.

Here the CDR3 DNA reads TGTGCCATCAGCGGGGGGAGGACAGGGGGACAAGATACGCAGTATTTT. Translation gives CAISGGRTGGQDTQYF. V gene TRBV10-3 combines with J gene TRBJ2-3; TRBD1 aligns across 10 bases. CDR3 length: 16 residues. The J segment lost 5 bases and the V segment lost 6 bases, leaving 11 bases of the junction unmatched. The V gene's germline CDR1 is ENHRY and CDR2 SYGVKD.

At least ten counts were recorded for this clone. This chain links TRBV6-1 with TRBJ2-7; D gene ambiguous. Per germline, CDR1 MNHNS and CDR2 SASEGT. This CDR3 has 14 amino acids. V was pared by 0 bases and J by 3 bases, with 9 bases between. Here the CDR3 reads CASSEAQVLYEQYF. CDR3 sequence (DNA): TGTGCCAGCAGTGAAGCCCAGGTCCTCTACGAGCAGTACTTC.

V is TRBV27 and J is TRBJ1-6; D may be TRBD1 (6 bases). Germline CDR1 is MNHEY and CDR2 is SMNVEV (reference sequence). CDR3 size: 16 residues. Trimming shortened V by 6 bases and J by 5 bases, and 17 bases separated the two germline ends. This chain's CDR3 is CASRSPRGHHNSPLHF. DNA of the CDR3: TGTGCCAGCAGGTCTCCGCGGGGGCACCATAATTCACCCCTCCACTTT.

CDR3 sequence (DNA): TGCAGCGTTGGAGCGTGGGGGCAGGGGTACCAAGAGACCCAGTACTTC. Translation gives CSVGAWGQGYQETQYF. The chain employs TRBV29-1 and TRBJ2-5; a possible D gene is TRBD1 (6 bases). Germline CDR1 reads SQVTM; CDR2 reads ANQGSEA. Trimming shortened V by 4 bases and J by 0 bases, and 18 bases separated the two germline ends. CDR3 length: 16 amino acids.

This chain uses TRBV6-5 with TRBJ1-5, with no clear D. This CDR3 region has 15 residues. The V end lost 0 bases, the J end lost 7 bases, and 13 bases lay between the germline ends. Germline CDR1 reads MNHEY; CDR2 reads SVGAGI. CDR3 region: CASSYSRTAGQPQHF. The CDR3 DNA reads as TGTGCCAGCAGTTACTCGAGAACAGCAGGACAGCCCCAGCATTTT.

V usage is TRBV4-1 and J usage is TRBJ2-1; 7 bases are shared with TRBD2. Germline lookup yields CDR1 MGHRA and CDR2 YSYEKL. This CDR3 contains 15 residues. V trimming: 3 bases; J trimming: 7 bases; junction bases outside the gene matches: 9. This CDR3 reads CASSHLVLAENEQFF. Here the CDR3 DNA reads TGCGCCAGCAGCCACCTCGTGCTAGCGGAGAATGAGCAGTTCTTC.

V gene TRBV28 combines with J gene TRBJ2-7, with TRBD2 matching over 11 bases. V lost 5 bases, J lost 3 bases, and 6 bases stayed unmatched. The germline CDR1 and CDR2 sequences are MDHEN and SYDVKM. The CDR3 has 15 residues. The CDR3 loop is CASSLSGLAVYEQYF. CDR3 nucleotide sequence: TGTGCCAGCAGTCTATCGGGACTAGCGGTCTACGAGCAGTACTTC.

The chain combines TRBV5-6 with TRBJ2-3; 7 nucleotides match TRBD2. The length of the CDR3 is 14 residues. V shed 1 base and J 1 base; nucleotides not matched to a gene: 0. CDR1 and CDR2 from the germline V gene are SGHDT and YYEEEE. CDR3 sequence reads: CASSLRGGTDTQYF. The CDR3 DNA follows: TGTGCCAGCAGCTTGCGGGGGGGCACAGATACGCAGTATTTT.

The rearrangement uses TRBV15 and TRBJ1-4; D possibly corresponds to TRBD1 (5 bases). The CDR3 covers 15 residues. V was cut by 1 base and J by 3 bases, with 9 bases left in between. CDR1 and CDR2 from the germline V gene are LNHNV and YYDKDF (reference sequence). The CDR3 DNA sequence: TGTGCCACCAGCAGAGGGGGGGAGGCTAATGAAAAACTGTTTTTT. Translating it yields CATSRGGEANEKLFF.

The chain combines TRBV7-9 with TRBJ1-6; a weak D match, TRBD1 (6 bases). The CDR3 length is 17 residues. Germline values: CDR1 SEHNR, CDR2 FQNEAQ (reference sequence). V was clipped by 4 bases and J by 0 bases, with 13 bases between them. The CDR3: CASSSIQGSSYNSPLHF. DNA of the CDR3: TGTGCCAGCAGCTCAATACAGGGAAGCTCCTATAATTCACCCCTCCACTTT.

This chain joins TRBV10-1 and TRBJ2-7; 8 bases match TRBD2. This CDR3 contains 16 residues. Germline CDR1 WNHNN, CDR2 SYGVQD (reference sequence). The J segment lost 2 bases and the V segment lost 6 bases, leaving 12 bases of the junction unmatched. The CDR3 here is CASSPALGTSPYEQYF. CDR3 nucleotide sequence: TGCGCCAGCAGCCCCGCCCTGGGGACTAGTCCCTACGAGCAGTACTTC.

The chain has TRBV6-5 and TRBJ1-3, with a tentative D call TRBD1 (5 bases). The CDR3 is 14 amino acids. V lost 6 bases and J 0 bases, leaving 9 bases between the germline ends. Germline CDR1 reads MNHEY; CDR2 reads SVGAGI. The CDR3: CASRGGFSGNTIYF. CDR3 DNA: TGTGCCAGCAGGGGGGGATTCTCTGGAAACACCATATATTTT.

The genes are TRBV19 and TRBJ1-4, with 7 nucleotides matching TRBD1. This CDR3 spans 13 amino acids. V was pared by 5 bases and J by 8 bases, with 5 bases of the junction left unmatched. Looked up from germline, CDR1 is LNHDA and CDR2 is SQIVND (reference sequence). The CDR3 nucleotides are TGTGCCAGTAGTGCAGGGGGAGAAGAAAAACTGTTTTTT. Translation gives CASSAGGEEKLFF.

The V and J genes are TRBV7-8 and TRBJ2-1; tentative D call: TRBD2 (6 bases). Germline loops: CDR1 SGHVS, CDR2 FQNEAQ. V lost 3 bases and J lost 2, with 11 bases in between. The CDR3 sequence is 15 residues long. The DNA of the CDR3 is TGTGCCAGCAGCTTGTCGACTAGTCCCTACAATGAGCAGTTCTTC. Translation gives CASSLSTSPYNEQFF. Looking up the rest from reference TRBV7-8 and TRBJ2-1 gives the full variable domain: GAGVSQSPRYKVAKRGQDVALRCDPISGHVSLFWYQQALGQGPEFLTYFQNEAQLDKSGLPSDRFFAERPEGSVSTLKIQRTQQEDSAVYLCASSLSTSPYNEQFFGPGTRLTVL.

The J gene is TRBJ2-7, the V gene TRBV19; 8 bases map to TRBD2. With 6 bases clipped from V and 0 bases from J, the junction kept 7 bases outside the gene matches. The germline V gene encodes CDR1 LNHDA and CDR2 SQIVND (reference sequence). The CDR3 runs 15 residues. CDR3 DNA: TGTGCCAGTAGACCAGGGACTAGGAGCTCCTACGAGCAGTACTTC. This gives the protein CASRPGTRSSYEQYF.

The rearrangement uses TRBV6-5 and TRBJ1-2, with D unresolved. This CDR3 is 12 amino acids long. V was pared by 2 bases and J by 7 bases, with 8 bases between. Germline CDR1 and CDR2: MNHEY and SVGAGI. The CDR3: CASSYLNGGYTF. The CDR3 DNA reads TGTGCCAGCAGTTACCTGAACGGTGGCTACACCTTC.

The rearrangement links TRBV10-3 to TRBJ2-1; weak D call: TRBD1 (6 bases). This CDR3 contains 14 residues. V lost 6 bases to trimming and J lost 2 bases, with 11 bases between them. Germline CDR1 reads ENHRY; CDR2 reads SYGVKD. The CDR3 sequence is CAISEDSPYNEQFF. Written as DNA, the CDR3 is TGTGCCATCAGCGAGGACAGTCCCTACAATGAGCAGTTCTTC.

V usage is TRBV2 and J usage is TRBJ2-2; no clear D gene. The germline V gene has CDR1 SNHLY and CDR2 FYNNEI. There are 13 residues in the CDR3. Trimming took off 4 bases at V and 4 bases at J, with 7 bases between the two ends. The CDR3 is CASSVRITGELFF. CDR3 bases: TGTGCCAGCAGTGTGAGGATCACCGGGGAGCTGTTTTTT.

The chain couples TRBV19 to TRBJ1-1; D gene uncertain. The CDR3 has 15 amino acids. V dropped 2 bases and J dropped 4 bases, with 14 bases sitting between them. Germline CDR1 and CDR2: LNHDA and SQIVND (reference sequence). The CDR3 nucleotides read TGTGCCAGTAGTATACATCACAGTGGTGGCACTGAAGCTTTCTTT. Translated, it gives CASSIHHSGGTEAFF.

The rearrangement uses TRBV30 and TRBJ1-6; D is perhaps TRBD1 (6 bases). Trimming stripped 0 bases from V and 7 bases from J, with 10 bases between. Germline values: CDR1 GTSNPN, CDR2 SVGIG (reference sequence). The CDR3 contains 14 residues. Written as DNA, the CDR3 is TGTGCCTGGAGTGTGCACAGGGCGAATTCACCCCTCCACTTT. This sequence encodes CAWSVHRANSPLHF.

The chain employs TRBV5-1 and TRBJ1-2, with 10 bases aligning to TRBD1. V lost 0 bases, J lost 4 bases, and 6 bases stayed unmatched. The CDR3 is 16 amino acids. Germline V gene sequence: CDR1 SGHRS, CDR2 YFSETQ. This chain's CDR3 is CASSLDGTGVGYGYTF. The CDR3 nucleotides are TGCGCCAGCAGCTTGGATGGGACAGGGGTGGGCTATGGCTACACCTTC. Using reference TRBV5-1 and TRBJ1-2 for the parts outside the CDR3, the full variable domain is KAGVTQTPRYLIKTRGQQVTLSCSPISGHRSVSWYQQTPGQGLQFLFEYFSETQRNKGNFPGRFSGRQFSNSRSEMNVSTLELGDSALYLCASSLDGTGVGYGYTFGSGTRLTVV.

This chain links TRBV27 with TRBJ2-5; tentative D call: TRBD2 (5 bases). Germline values: CDR1 MNHEY, CDR2 SMNVEV (reference sequence). This CDR3 region has 16 residues. V lost 2 bases to trimming and J lost 2 bases, with 15 bases between them. CDR3 in DNA: TGTGCCAGCAGTTTAAGGCTAGCCGGACCACAAGAGACCCAGTACTTC. Amino acid sequence: CASSLRLAGPQETQYF.

The chain couples TRBV14 to TRBJ1-1; D unresolved. V dropped 0 bases and J dropped 0 bases, with 5 bases sitting between them. CDR1 SGHDN and CDR2 FVKESK come from the germline V gene. The CDR3 sequence is 14 residues long. The CDR3 region has the DNA TGTGCCAGCAGCCAAGATTTAATGAACACTGAAGCTTTCTTT. Amino acids: CASSQDLMNTEAFF.

The chain is built from TRBV27 and TRBJ1-2, with 7 nucleotides matching TRBD1. Germline-derived CDR1 and CDR2 are MNHEY and SMNVEV (reference sequence). The CDR3 length is 13 residues. The V gene end was trimmed by 6 bases and the J gene end by 7 bases; junction bases not matched to a gene: 8. The CDR3 sequence: CASRPDRARGYTF. Written as DNA, the CDR3 is TGTGCCAGCAGGCCAGACAGGGCTCGTGGCTACACCTTC.

The rearrangement joins TRBV5-5 to TRBJ2-2; D gene uncertain. The germline V and J ends were trimmed by 4 bases and 5 bases, with 12 bases remaining between them. Germline loops: CDR1 SGHKS, CDR2 YYEKEE (reference sequence). The CDR3 covers 14 residues. DNA of the CDR3: TGTGCCAGCAGCACATTCACAGAGACCGGGGAGCTGTTTTTT. Its protein is CASSTFTETGELFF.